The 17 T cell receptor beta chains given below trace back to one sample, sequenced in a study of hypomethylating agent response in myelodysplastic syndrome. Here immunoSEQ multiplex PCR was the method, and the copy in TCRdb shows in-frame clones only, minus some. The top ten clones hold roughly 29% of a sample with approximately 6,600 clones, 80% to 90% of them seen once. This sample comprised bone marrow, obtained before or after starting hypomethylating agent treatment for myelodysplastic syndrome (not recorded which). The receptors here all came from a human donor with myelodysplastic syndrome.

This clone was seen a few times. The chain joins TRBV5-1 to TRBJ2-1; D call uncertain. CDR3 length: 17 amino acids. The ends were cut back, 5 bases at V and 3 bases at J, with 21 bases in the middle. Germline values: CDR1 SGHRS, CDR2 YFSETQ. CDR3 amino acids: CASRRWTGSPYYNEQFF. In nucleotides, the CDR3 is TGCGCCAGCAGACGTTGGACCGGGTCCCCCTACTACAATGAGCAGTTCTTC.

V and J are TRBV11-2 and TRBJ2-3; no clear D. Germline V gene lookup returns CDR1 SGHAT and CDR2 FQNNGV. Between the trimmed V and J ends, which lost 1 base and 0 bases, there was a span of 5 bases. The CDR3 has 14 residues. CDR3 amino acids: CASSLALSTDTQYF. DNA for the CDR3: TGTGCCAGCAGCTTAGCACTTAGCACAGATACGCAGTATTTT. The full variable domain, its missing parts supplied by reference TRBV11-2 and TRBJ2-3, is EAGVAQSPRYKIIEKRQSVAFWCNPISGHATLYWYQQILGQGPKLLIQFQNNGVVDDSQLPKDRFSAERLKGVDSTLKIQPAKLEDSAVYLCASSLALSTDTQYFGPGTRLTVL.

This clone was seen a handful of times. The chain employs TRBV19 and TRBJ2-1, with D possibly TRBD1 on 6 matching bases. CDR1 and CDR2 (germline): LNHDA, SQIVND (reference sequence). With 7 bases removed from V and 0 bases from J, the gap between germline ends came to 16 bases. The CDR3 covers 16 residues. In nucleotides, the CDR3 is TGTGCCAGTACCGTATCCGGGACAAACTCCTACAATGAGCAGTTCTTC. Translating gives CASTVSGTNSYNEQFF.

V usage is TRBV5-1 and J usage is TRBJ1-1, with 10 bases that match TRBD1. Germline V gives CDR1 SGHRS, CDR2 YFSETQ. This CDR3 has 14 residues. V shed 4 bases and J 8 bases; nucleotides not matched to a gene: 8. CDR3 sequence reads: CASSPRTGGFEAFF. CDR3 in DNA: TGCGCCAGCAGCCCCCGGACAGGGGGTTTCGAAGCTTTCTTT.

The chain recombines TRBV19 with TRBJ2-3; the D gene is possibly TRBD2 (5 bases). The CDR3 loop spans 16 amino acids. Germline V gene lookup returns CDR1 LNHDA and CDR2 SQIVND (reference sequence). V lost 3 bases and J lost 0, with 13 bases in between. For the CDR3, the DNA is TGTGCCAGTAGTATTAAAATAGGACTGAGCACAGATACGCAGTATTTT. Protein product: CASSIKIGLSTDTQYF.

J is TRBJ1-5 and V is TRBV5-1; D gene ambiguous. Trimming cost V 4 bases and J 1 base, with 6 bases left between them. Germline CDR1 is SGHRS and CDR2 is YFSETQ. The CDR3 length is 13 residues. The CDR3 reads CASSKDSNQPQHF. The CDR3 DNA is TGCGCCAGCAGCAAGGACAGCAATCAGCCCCAGCATTTT.

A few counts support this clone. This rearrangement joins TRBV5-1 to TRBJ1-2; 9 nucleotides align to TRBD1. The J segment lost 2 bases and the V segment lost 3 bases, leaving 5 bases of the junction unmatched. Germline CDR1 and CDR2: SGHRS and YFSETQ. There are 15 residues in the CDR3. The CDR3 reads CASSSGTGRNYGYTF. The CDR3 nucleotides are TGCGCCAGCAGCTCCGGGACAGGGAGGAACTATGGCTACACCTTC.

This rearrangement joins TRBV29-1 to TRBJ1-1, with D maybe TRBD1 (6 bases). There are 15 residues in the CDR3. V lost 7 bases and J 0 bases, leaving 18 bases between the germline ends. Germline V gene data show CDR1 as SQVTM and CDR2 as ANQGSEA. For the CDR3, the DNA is TGCAGCGCCCTTAGGGGGGTTCAAATGAACACTGAAGCTTTCTTT. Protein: CSALRGVQMNTEAFF.

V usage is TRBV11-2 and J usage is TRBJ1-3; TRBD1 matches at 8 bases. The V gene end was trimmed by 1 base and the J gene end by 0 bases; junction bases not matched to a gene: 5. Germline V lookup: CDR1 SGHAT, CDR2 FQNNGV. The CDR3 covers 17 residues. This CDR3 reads CASSLVRGQVSGNTIYF. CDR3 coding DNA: TGTGCCAGCAGCTTAGTCAGGGGGCAGGTCTCTGGAAACACCATATATTTT.

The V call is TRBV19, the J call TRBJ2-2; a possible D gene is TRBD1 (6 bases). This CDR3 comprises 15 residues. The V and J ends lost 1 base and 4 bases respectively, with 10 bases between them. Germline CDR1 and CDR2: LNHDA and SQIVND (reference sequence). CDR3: CASSIGQALTGELFF. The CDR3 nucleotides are TGTGCCAGTAGTATAGGACAGGCCCTCACCGGGGAGCTGTTTTTT.

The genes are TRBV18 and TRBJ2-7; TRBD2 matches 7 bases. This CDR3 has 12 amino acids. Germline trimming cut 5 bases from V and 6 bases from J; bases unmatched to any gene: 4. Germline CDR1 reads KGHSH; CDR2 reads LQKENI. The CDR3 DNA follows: TGTGCCAGCTCAAAACCGGGGGGCGAGCAGTACTTC. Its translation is CASSKPGGEQYF.

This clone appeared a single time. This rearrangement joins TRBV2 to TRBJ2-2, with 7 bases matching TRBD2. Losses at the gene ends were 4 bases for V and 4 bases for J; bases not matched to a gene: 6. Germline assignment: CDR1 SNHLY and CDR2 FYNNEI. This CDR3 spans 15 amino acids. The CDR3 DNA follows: TGTGCCAGCAGTGTGGGAGGGTCAGCCACCGGGGAGCTGTTTTTT. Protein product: CASSVGGSATGELFF.

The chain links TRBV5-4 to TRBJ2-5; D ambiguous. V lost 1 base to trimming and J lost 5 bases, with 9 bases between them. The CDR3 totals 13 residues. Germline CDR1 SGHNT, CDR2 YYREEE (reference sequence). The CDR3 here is CASSLLGMETQYF. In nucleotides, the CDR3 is TGTGCCAGCAGCTTGCTAGGGATGGAGACCCAGTACTTC.

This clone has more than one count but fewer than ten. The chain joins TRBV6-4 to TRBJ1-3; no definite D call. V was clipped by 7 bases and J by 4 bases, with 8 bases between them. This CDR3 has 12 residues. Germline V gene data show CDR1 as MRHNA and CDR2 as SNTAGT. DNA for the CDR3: TGTGCCAGCAATGAATGCGGAAACACCATATATTTT. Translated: CASNECGNTIYF.

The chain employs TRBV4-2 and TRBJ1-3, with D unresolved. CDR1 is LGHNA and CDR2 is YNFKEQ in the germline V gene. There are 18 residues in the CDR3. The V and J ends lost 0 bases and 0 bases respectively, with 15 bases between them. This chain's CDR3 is CASSQDKFPRYSGNTIYF. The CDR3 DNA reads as TGTGCCAGCAGCCAAGATAAGTTCCCCAGGTACTCTGGAAACACCATATATTTT.

CDR3 residues: CASSVVVGEAPVQFF. DNA for the CDR3: TGTGCCAGCAGCGTAGTGGTAGGGGAGGCCCCGGTTCAGTTCTTC. The chain has TRBV9 and TRBJ2-1; D is possibly TRBD2 (6 bases). The CDR3 consists of 15 residues. The V end lost 0 bases, the J end lost 13 bases, and 20 bases lay between the germline ends. Germline CDR1 reads SGDLS; CDR2 reads YYNGEE.

CDR3 DNA: TGTGCCAGCAGCTTAAACAATCAGCCCCAGCATTTT. The encoded protein is CASSLNNQPQHF. The rearrangement joins TRBV7-2 to TRBJ1-5; no clear D gene. Trimming shortened V by 2 bases and J by 3 bases, and 2 bases separated the two germline ends. The germline CDR1 and CDR2 sequences are SGHTA and FQGNSA. The CDR3 runs to 12 residues.